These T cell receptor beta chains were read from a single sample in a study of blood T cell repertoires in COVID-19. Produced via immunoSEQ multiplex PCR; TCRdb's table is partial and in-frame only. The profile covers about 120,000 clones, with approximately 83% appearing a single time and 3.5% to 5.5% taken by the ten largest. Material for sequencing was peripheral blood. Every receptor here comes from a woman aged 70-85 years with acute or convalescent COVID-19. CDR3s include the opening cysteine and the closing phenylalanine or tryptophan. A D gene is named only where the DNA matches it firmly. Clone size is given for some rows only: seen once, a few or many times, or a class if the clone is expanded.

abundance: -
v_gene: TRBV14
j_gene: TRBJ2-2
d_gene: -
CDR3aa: CASSQVTPGVTGELFF
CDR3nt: TGTGCCAGCAGCCAAGTGACGCCAGGGGTTACCGGGGAGCTGTTTTTT

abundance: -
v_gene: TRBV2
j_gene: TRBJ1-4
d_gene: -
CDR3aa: CASSGSGQTNEKLFF
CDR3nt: TGTGCCAGCAGTGGGAGTGGACAAACTAATGAAAAACTGTTTTTT

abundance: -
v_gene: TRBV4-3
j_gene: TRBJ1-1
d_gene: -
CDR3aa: CASSQDLGRNTEAFF
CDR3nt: TGCGCCAGCAGCCAAGATCTGGGCAGGAACACTGAAGCTTTCTTT

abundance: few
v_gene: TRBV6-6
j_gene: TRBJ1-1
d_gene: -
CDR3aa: CASSYQGSDTEAFF
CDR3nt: TGTGCCAGCAGTTACCAGGGGTCGGACACTGAAGCTTTCTTT

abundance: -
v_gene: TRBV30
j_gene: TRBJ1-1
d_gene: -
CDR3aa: CAWNKSKGPAFF
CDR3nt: TGTGCCTGGAACAAATCTAAGGGGCCTGCTTTCTTT

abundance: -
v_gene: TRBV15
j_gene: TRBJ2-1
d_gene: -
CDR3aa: CATSRDYYEQFF
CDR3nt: TGTGCCACCAGCAGAGATTACTATGAGCAGTTCTTC

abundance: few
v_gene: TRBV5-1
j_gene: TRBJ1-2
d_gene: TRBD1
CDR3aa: CASSLGQGLDGYTF
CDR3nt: TGCGCCAGCAGCTTGGGACAGGGGCTGGATGGCTACACCTTC

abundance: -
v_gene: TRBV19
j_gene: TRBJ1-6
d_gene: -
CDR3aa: CASMEFRGSPLHF
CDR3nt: TGTGCCAGTATGGAGTTTAGGGGTTCACCCCTCCACTTT

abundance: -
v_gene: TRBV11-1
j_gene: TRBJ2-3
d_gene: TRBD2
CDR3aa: CASSLWSGGPTDTQYF
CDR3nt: TGTGCCAGCAGCTTATGGAGCGGGGGGCCCACAGATACGCAGTATTTT

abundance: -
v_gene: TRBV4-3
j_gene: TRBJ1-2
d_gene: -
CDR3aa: CASSQDLAGGYTF
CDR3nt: TGCGCCAGCAGCCAAGATCTGGCCGGGGGCTACACCTTC

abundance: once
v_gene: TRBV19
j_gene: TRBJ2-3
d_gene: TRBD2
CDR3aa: CASSILAGGTDTQYF
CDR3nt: TGTGCCAGTAGTATACTAGCGGGGGGCACAGATACGCAGTATTTT

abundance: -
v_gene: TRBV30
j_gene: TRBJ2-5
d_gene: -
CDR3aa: CAWRADWGRGETQYF
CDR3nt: TGTGCCTGGAGGGCCGACTGGGGTCGGGGGGAGACCCAGTACTTC

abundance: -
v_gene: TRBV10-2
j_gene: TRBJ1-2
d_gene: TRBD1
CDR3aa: CASGDRGSYGYTF
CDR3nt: TGCGCCAGCGGGGACAGGGGATCATATGGCTACACCTTC

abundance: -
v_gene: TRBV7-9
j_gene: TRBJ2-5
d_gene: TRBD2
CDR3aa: CASSLAGAGGLETQYF
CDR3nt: TGTGCCAGCAGCTTAGCGGGAGCGGGGGGGCTGGAGACCCAGTACTTC

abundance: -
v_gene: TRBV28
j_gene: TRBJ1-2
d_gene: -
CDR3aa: CASHSTGYGYTF
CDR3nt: TGTGCCAGCCATTCGACAGGCTATGGCTACACCTTC

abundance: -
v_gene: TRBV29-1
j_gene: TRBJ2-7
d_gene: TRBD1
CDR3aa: CSVGGGQGADEQYF
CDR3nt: TGCAGCGTTGGTGGGGGACAGGGGGCGGACGAGCAGTACTTC

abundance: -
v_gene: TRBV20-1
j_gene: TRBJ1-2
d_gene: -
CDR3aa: CSASLRGLTDGYTF
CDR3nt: TGCAGTGCTAGTTTGCGGGGGCTAACGGATGGCTACACCTTC

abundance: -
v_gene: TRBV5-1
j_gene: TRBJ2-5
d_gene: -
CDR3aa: CASSLGLSQETQYF
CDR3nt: TGCGCCAGCAGCTTGGGTCTCAGCCAAGAGACCCAGTACTTC

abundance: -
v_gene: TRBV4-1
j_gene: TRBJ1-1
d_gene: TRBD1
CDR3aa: CASSQEGQRNTEAFF
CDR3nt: TGCGCCAGCAGCCAAGAGGGACAGAGGAACACTGAAGCTTTCTTT

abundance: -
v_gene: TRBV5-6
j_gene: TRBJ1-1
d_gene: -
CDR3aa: CASSLAGGMNTEAFF
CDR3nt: TGTGCCAGCAGCTTGGCGGGCGGGATGAACACTGAAGCTTTCTTT

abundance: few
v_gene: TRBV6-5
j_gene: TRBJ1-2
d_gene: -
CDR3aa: CASRTSVYGYTF
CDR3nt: TGTGCCAGCAGGACAAGTGTCTATGGCTACACCTTC

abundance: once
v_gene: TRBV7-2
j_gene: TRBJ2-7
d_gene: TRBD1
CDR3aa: CASSGTGGTYEQYF
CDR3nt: TGTGCCAGCAGCGGGACAGGGGGCACGTACGAGCAGTACTTC

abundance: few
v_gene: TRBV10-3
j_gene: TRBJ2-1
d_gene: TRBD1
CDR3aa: CAISDEGARNEQFF
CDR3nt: TGTGCCATCAGTGATGAGGGGGCGCGAAATGAGCAGTTCTTC

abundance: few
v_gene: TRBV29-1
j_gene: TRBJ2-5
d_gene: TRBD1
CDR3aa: CSGRDRAPETQYF
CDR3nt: TGCAGCGGAAGGGACAGGGCGCCGGAGACCCAGTACTTC

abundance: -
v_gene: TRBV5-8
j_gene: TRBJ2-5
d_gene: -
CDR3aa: CASSLASGDQETQYF
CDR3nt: TGTGCCAGCAGCTTGGCCAGCGGAGACCAAGAGACCCAGTACTTC

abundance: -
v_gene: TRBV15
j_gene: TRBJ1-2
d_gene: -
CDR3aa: CATSRGQTNYGYTF
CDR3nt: TGTGCCACCAGCAGAGGACAGACTAACTATGGCTACACCTTC

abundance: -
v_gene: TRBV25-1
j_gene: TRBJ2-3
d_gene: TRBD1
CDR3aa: CASSKRQGADTQYF
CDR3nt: TGTGCCAGCAGCAAACGACAGGGGGCAGATACGCAGTATTTT

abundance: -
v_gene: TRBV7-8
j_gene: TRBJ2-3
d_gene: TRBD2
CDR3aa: CASSGYSGGLPDTQYF
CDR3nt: TGTGCCAGCAGCGGATATAGCGGGGGCCTCCCAGATACGCAGTATTTT

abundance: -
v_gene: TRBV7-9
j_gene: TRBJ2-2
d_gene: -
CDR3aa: CASSLGLRPGGELFF
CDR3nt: TGTGCCAGCAGCTTAGGTCTGCGGCCGGGCGGGGAGCTGTTTTTT

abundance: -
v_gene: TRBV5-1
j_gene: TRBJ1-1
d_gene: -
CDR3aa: CASSLGRSPVTEAFF
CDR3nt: TGCGCCAGCAGCTTGGGGCGTAGCCCGGTCACTGAAGCTTTCTTT

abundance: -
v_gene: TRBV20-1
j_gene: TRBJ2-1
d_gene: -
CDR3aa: CSLRDNEQFF
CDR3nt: TGCAGTCTCAGGGACAATGAGCAGTTCTTC

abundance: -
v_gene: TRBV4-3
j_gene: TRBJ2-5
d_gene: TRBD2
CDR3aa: CASSQELAGSQETQYF
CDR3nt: TGCGCCAGCAGCCAAGAACTAGCGGGGAGCCAAGAGACCCAGTACTTC

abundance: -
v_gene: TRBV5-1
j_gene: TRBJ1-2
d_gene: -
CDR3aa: CASSLYRGDPGYTF
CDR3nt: TGCGCCAGCAGCTTGTATCGGGGTGATCCTGGCTACACCTTC

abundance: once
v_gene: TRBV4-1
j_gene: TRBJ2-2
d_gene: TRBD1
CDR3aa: CASSPGTGTGKTGELFF
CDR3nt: TGCGCCAGCAGCCCCGGCACCGGGACAGGGAAGACCGGGGAGCTGTTTTTT

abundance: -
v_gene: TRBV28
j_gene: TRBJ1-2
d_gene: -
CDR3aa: CASSLGQPYYGYTF
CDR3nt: TGTGCCAGCAGTTTAGGACAGCCCTACTATGGCTACACCTTC

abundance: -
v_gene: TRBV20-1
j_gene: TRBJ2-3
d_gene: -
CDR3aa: CSASESAGAGDTQYF
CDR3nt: TGCAGTGCTAGTGAAAGCGCGGGGGCGGGAGATACGCAGTATTTT

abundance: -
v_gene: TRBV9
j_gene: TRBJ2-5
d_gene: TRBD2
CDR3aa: CASSVGTSGEETQYF
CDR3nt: TGTGCCAGCAGCGTAGGCACTAGCGGGGAAGAGACCCAGTACTTC

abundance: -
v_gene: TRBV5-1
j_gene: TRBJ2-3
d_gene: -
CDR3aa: CASSSRGGSTDTQYF
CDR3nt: TGCGCCAGCAGCTCGAGGGGGGGTTCGACAGATACGCAGTATTTT

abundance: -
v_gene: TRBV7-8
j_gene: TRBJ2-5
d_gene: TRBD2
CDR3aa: CASSTSTSGGVGVETQYF
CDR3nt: TGTGCCAGCAGCACCTCGACTAGCGGGGGTGTTGGAGTCGAGACCCAGTACTTC

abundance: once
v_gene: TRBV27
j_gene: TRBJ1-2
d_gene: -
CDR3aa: CASSSPGSYGYTF
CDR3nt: TGTGCCAGCAGTTCCCCTGGCAGCTATGGCTACACCTTC

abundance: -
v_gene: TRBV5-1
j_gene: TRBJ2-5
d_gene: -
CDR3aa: CASSFAPGQQETQYF
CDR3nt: TGCGCCAGCAGCTTCGCCCCCGGACAGCAAGAGACCCAGTACTTC

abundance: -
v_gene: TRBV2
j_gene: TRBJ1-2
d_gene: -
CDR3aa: CASSDLRNYGYTF
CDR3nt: TGTGCCAGCAGTGACCTACGAAACTATGGCTACACCTTC

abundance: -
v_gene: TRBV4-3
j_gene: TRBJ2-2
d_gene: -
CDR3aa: CASSQDTAGELFF
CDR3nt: TGCGCCAGCAGCCAAGATACAGCCGGGGAGCTGTTTTTT

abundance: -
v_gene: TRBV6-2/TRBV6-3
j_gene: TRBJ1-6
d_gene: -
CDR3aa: CASSHNNSPLHF
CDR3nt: TGTGCCAGCAGCCACAATAATTCACCCCTCCACTTT

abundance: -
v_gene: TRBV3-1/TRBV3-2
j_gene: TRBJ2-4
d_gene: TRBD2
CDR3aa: CASSQFTGTRGSNIQYF
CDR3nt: TGTGCCAGCAGCCAATTTACCGGGACTAGGGGGTCGAACATTCAGTACTTC

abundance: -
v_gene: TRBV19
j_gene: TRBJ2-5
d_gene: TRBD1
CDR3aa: CASSLTDRVGPKTQYF
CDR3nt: TGTGCCAGTAGTCTAACCGACAGGGTGGGTCCCAAGACCCAGTACTTC

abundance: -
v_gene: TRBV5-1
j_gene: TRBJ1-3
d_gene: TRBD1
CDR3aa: CASSLGQGADGNTIYF
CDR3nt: TGCGCCAGCAGCTTGGGACAGGGGGCAGATGGAAACACCATATATTTT

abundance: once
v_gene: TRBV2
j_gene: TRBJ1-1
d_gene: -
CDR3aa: CASSQDSDTEAFF
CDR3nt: TGTGCCAGCAGCCAGGACAGCGATACTGAAGCTTTCTTT

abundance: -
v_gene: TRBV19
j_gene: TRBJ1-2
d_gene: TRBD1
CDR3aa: CASTTDRVTYGYTF
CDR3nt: TGTGCCAGTACCACGGACAGGGTGACCTATGGCTACACCTTC

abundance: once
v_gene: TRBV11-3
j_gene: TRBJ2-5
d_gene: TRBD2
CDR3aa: CASSLGLAGKETQYF
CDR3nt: TGTGCCAGCAGCTTGGGACTAGCGGGGAAAGAGACCCAGTACTTC

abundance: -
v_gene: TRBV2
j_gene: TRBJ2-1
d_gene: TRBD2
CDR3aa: CASSWTSGGQNEQFF
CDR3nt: TGTGCCAGCAGTTGGACTAGCGGGGGGCAGAATGAGCAGTTCTTC

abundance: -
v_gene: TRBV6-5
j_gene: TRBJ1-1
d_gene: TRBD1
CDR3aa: CASSYLQGNSEAFF
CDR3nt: TGTGCCAGCAGTTACTTACAGGGGAACTCTGAAGCTTTCTTT

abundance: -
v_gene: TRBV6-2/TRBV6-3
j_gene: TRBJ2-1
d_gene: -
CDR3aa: CASSPSGGAYNEQFF
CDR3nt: TGTGCCAGCAGCCCCAGTGGGGGGGCGTACAATGAGCAGTTCTTC

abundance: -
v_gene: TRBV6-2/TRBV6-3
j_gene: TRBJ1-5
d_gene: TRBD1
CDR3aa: CASSYSPGQGFDQPQHF
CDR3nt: TGTGCCAGCAGTTACTCCCCGGGACAGGGTTTCGACCAGCCCCAGCATTTT